The T cell receptor (beta chain) described here comes from a study of blood T cells in healthy people across ages. Germline V gene sequence: CDR1 SGDLS, CDR2 YYNGEE. The CDR3 is 12 residues long. J was trimmed by 2 bases and V by 5 bases; bases with no gene match: 0. This clonotype was observed a handful of times. Combining a sample-barcoded 5' primer with a J-beta primer mix, a second PCR ran for about 6 to 12 cycles. MiXCR, applied by TCRdb to the 5' RACE reads, yields one record per CDR3 protein. The sample has 850,000 to 1,100,000 distinct CDR3 sequences, roughly two fifths seen once. The V gene is TRBV9, the J gene TRBJ1-2; 7 bases are a match to TRBD1. The source of this sequence is a man aged 18 to 35 in good health. Sequenced sample: blood. As DNA, the CDR3 is TGTGCCAGCAGGGGACAGAACTATGGCTACACCTTC. This sequence encodes CASRGQNYGYTF.